The 21 T cell receptor beta chains below come from one sample, sequenced in a study of beta chain features in type 1 diabetes. Of the isolated RNA, all was reverse transcribed, and so the sequenced material was expressed TCRB transcripts. The method was immunoSEQ multiplex PCR; TCRdb's version includes in-frame clones alone and lacks a portion of them. Of around 300,000 clones detected, roughly 11% appear once; the ten largest clones hold under 0.02%. The material sequenced was naive CD4+ T cells from blood. All receptors come from a woman aged 25 to 39 in good health.

The chain couples TRBV29-1 to TRBJ2-5; D possibly corresponds to TRBD2 (7 bases). CDR3 length: 15 amino acids. Germline loops: CDR1 SQVTM, CDR2 ANQGSEA. V shed 4 bases and J shed 5 bases, with 20 bases lying between them. The CDR3 here is CSVVRRGAGSETQYF. The CDR3, as DNA: TGCAGCGTTGTCCGCCGGGGGGCCGGTTCCGAGACCCAGTACTTC.

This clone was picked up a small number of times. The J gene is TRBJ2-2, the V gene TRBV6-6; D remains ambiguous. Trimming took off 0 bases at V and 6 bases at J, with 8 bases between the two ends. CDR1 and CDR2 (germline): MNHNY, SVGAGI (reference sequence). The CDR3 consists of 14 residues. In DNA form, the CDR3 reads TGTGCCAGCAGTTACTCGCAGAGGTCCGGGGAGCTGTTTTTT. Translation gives CASSYSQRSGELFF.

The V call is TRBV7-2, the J call TRBJ1-1; 8 bases align to TRBD1. Germline trimming cut 5 bases from V and 1 base from J; bases unmatched to any gene: 6. The CDR3 length is 15 residues. CDR1 SGHTA and CDR2 FQGNSA come from the germline V gene. The CDR3 DNA reads as TGTGCCAGCAGCCCTAACAGGGGGAGGAACACTGAAGCTTTCTTT. Residues: CASSPNRGRNTEAFF.

This clone was counted between two and nine times. The chain carries TRBV7-9 and TRBJ1-5; possible D gene TRBD1, 6 bases. CDR1 and CDR2 from the germline V gene are SEHNR and FQNEAQ (reference sequence). CDR3 length: 13 amino acids. The V end lost 4 bases, the J end lost 4 bases, and 8 bases lay between the germline ends. CDR3 residues: CASSSQGNQPQHF. CDR3 bases: TGTGCCAGCAGCTCACAGGGTAATCAGCCCCAGCATTTT.

This clone was seen a few times. The genes are TRBV25-1 and TRBJ2-5, with TRBD2 as a possible D gene (6 bases). The CDR3 length is 14 residues. V was cut by 2 bases and J by 5 bases, with 12 bases left in between. Looked up from germline, CDR1 is MGHDK and CDR2 is SYGVNS. The CDR3 nucleotides are TGTGCCAGCAGTGAAGCGGGACCGGCGGAGACCCAGTACTTC. Residues: CASSEAGPAETQYF.

The chain employs TRBV7-2 and TRBJ2-3; 7 bases match TRBD2. J gave up 9 bases and V 0 bases, and 12 bases lay outside the gene matches. In germline, CDR1 is SGHTA, CDR2 FQGNSA. The CDR3 runs 16 residues. CDR3 protein: CASSLAAGADPATQYF. The CDR3 DNA reads as TGTGCCAGCAGCTTAGCGGCGGGAGCAGACCCGGCAACGCAGTATTTT.

This clone was detected a few times. The chain carries TRBV20-1 and TRBJ2-1, with D tentatively TRBD2 (5 bases). The CDR3 covers 11 residues. Germline CDR1 and CDR2: DFQATT and SNEGSKA (reference sequence). Trimming cost V 5 bases and J 8 bases, with 10 bases left between them. CDR3 protein: CSAVRVHEQFF. The CDR3 DNA reads as TGCAGTGCTGTGAGGGTCCATGAGCAGTTCTTC.

DNA of the CDR3: TGTGCCAGCAGCCAACGACAGGTGAGAGACTCTGGGGCCAACGTCCTGACTTTC. Its protein product is CASSQRQVRDSGANVLTF. V is TRBV4-2 and J is TRBJ2-6; weak D call: TRBD1 (6 bases). V was pared by 2 bases and J by 0 bases, with 14 bases between. CDR3 size: 18 residues. The V gene's germline CDR1 is LGHNA and CDR2 YNFKEQ.

This chain links TRBV7-2 with TRBJ2-5; tentatively, D is TRBD2 (6 bases). V was clipped by 0 bases and J by 2 bases, with 10 bases between them. Germline CDR1 and CDR2: SGHTA and FQGNSA. The CDR3 covers 15 residues. CDR3 protein: CASSLAAGRQETQYF. CDR3 nucleotides: TGTGCCAGCAGCTTAGCGGCGGGACGGCAAGAGACCCAGTACTTC.

The chain carries TRBV7-2 and TRBJ2-7, with 11 nucleotides matching TRBD2. The CDR3 loop spans 15 amino acids. Germline CDR1 reads SGHTA; CDR2 reads FQGNSA. V shed 5 bases and J 5 bases; nucleotides not matched to a gene: 8. The CDR3: CASSPPSSGRNEQYF. The DNA for the CDR3 is TGTGCCAGCAGCCCCCCGTCTAGCGGGAGGAACGAGCAGTACTTC.

This clone showed up just a few times. The chain recombines TRBV30 with TRBJ1-2; D is undetermined. Germline V gene data show CDR1 as GTSNPN and CDR2 as SVGIG (reference sequence). There are 11 residues in the CDR3. V lost 7 bases to trimming and J lost 4 bases, with 10 bases between them. The CDR3 here is CASSTGYGYTF. CDR3 bases: TGTGCCTCCTCGACGGGCTATGGCTACACCTTC.

There are a few counts of this clone. The chain couples TRBV10-3 to TRBJ2-7; 10 nucleotides align to TRBD2. J lost 7 bases, V lost 0 bases, and 9 bases had no gene match. Per the germline V gene, CDR1 is ENHRY and CDR2 is SYGVKD. The CDR3 loop spans 16 amino acids. CDR3 protein: CAISESRASGSGEQYF. CDR3 DNA sequence: TGTGCCATCAGTGAGTCGAGGGCTAGCGGGAGTGGAGAGCAGTACTTC.

The CDR3 region has the DNA TGTGCCAGTAGTCCGGGTCTCAATCAGCCCCAGCATTTT. This translates into CASSPGLNQPQHF. The rearrangement joins TRBV19 to TRBJ1-5; the D is unclear. V was trimmed by 5 bases and J by 3 bases, leaving 8 bases between them. CDR1 is LNHDA, CDR2 SQIVND, per germline (reference sequence). The CDR3 sequence is 13 residues long.

The gene calls are TRBV25-1 and TRBJ2-2; D is perhaps TRBD1 (6 bases). Germline V gene sequence: CDR1 MGHDK, CDR2 SYGVNS. This CDR3 spans 15 amino acids. The germline V and J ends were trimmed by 3 bases and 3 bases, with 11 bases remaining between them. CDR3 in DNA: TGTGCCAGCAGTGATTCACAGGGTTACACCGGGGAGCTGTTTTTT. This translates into CASSDSQGYTGELFF.

The gene calls are TRBV28 and TRBJ2-1; weak D call: TRBD2 (5 bases). Germline V lookup: CDR1 MDHEN, CDR2 SYDVKM. This CDR3 contains 14 residues. V gave up 2 bases and J gave up 3 bases, with 8 bases separating them. This chain's CDR3 is CASSLAEVYNEQFF. The CDR3 DNA follows: TGTGCCAGCAGTTTAGCGGAGGTCTACAATGAGCAGTTCTTC.

This sequence joins TRBV7-9 and TRBJ2-7; D might be TRBD2 (6 bases). Germline CDR1 and CDR2: SEHNR and FQNEAQ (reference sequence). The CDR3 has 12 amino acids. V dropped 1 base and J dropped 9 bases, with 10 bases sitting between them. Here the CDR3 reads CASSLEVRGQYF. For the CDR3, the DNA is TGTGCCAGCAGCTTAGAGGTGCGGGGGCAGTACTTC.

This clone was observed a handful of times. The gene calls are TRBV27 and TRBJ2-7, with a weak D call TRBD1 (5 bases). Germline V gene lookup returns CDR1 MNHEY and CDR2 SMNVEV (reference sequence). V dropped 2 bases and J dropped 0 bases, with 14 bases sitting between them. The CDR3 consists of 16 residues. This CDR3 is CASSLKAGLSSYEQYF. The CDR3 region has the DNA TGTGCCAGCAGTTTAAAGGCAGGGCTCAGCTCCTACGAGCAGTACTTC.

The rearrangement joins TRBV7-2 to TRBJ2-2; 8 bases fit TRBD2. V was pared by 6 bases and J by 4 bases, with 10 bases of the junction left unmatched. Germline-derived CDR1 and CDR2 are SGHTA and FQGNSA. The CDR3 is 16 amino acids. The chain's CDR3 is CASRRLAGVGTGELFF. The CDR3 DNA reads TGTGCCAGCAGGAGGCTAGCGGGTGTGGGCACCGGGGAGCTGTTTTTT.

The chain employs TRBV4-3 and TRBJ2-1; 16 positions agree with TRBD2. This CDR3 comprises 18 residues. Germline V gene data show CDR1 as LGHNA and CDR2 as YSLEER. Trimming removed 3 bases from V and 4 bases from J; junction bases left unmatched: 6. In nucleotides, the CDR3 is TGCGCCAGCAGCCAGGGACTAGCGGGAGGGCCGGAATACAATGAGCAGTTCTTC. Its translation is CASSQGLAGGPEYNEQFF.

This clone was picked up a small number of times. CDR3 in amino acids: CASSLAGGVEKLFF. For the CDR3, the DNA is TGTGCCAGCAGCTTGGCAGGGGGCGTTGAAAAACTGTTTTTT. The chain recombines TRBV5-8 with TRBJ1-4, with 8 bases lining up with TRBD1. V lost 0 bases and J lost 7; bases outside the gene matches: 2. This CDR3 has 14 residues. Germline CDR1 SGHTS, CDR2 YDEGEE.

The chain combines TRBV6-1 with TRBJ2-1, with 8 bases identical to TRBD2. Germline trimming cut 6 bases from V and 8 bases from J; bases unmatched to any gene: 9. From germline, CDR1 is MNHNS and CDR2 SASEGT. The CDR3 contains 14 residues. This chain's CDR3 is CASRKREIVDEQFF. CDR3 sequence (DNA): TGTGCCAGCAGGAAGCGGGAGATAGTAGATGAGCAGTTCTTC.